This T cell receptor (beta chain) was found in a study of cytomegalovirus exposure and HLA in healthy donors. Study details: Ancestry clustering placed about 86% of around 400 genotyped donors in the Caucasian-associated cluster.

PCR primers comprised 60 Vbeta and 13 Jbeta primers. TCRdb's table, derived via immunoSEQ multiplex PCR, lists solely in-frame clones and lacks some. The sample records roughly 150,000 clones, approximately 80% being singletons. Study conclusions and caveats: It was in a later analysis that TCR association rates were seen to vary by HLA locus, highest for DRB1 and lowest for HLA-C. On later analysis, the bulk of CMV-associated TCR beta chains appeared to be HLA-restricted.

The CDR3 runs to 14 residues. The V and J ends lost 2 bases and 7 bases, in that order; junction bases with no gene match: 3. The germline V gene has CDR1 SNHLY and CDR2 FYNNEI. Remarks on this clone: Its antigen is currently unknown.

The genes are TRBV2 and TRBJ2-1; TRBD2 agrees at 9 bases. The receptor was isolated from a woman aged 40 to 50 in good health and CMV-seronegative. The source material was PBMCs. DNA for the CDR3: TGTGCCAGCAGTGAAAAGCGGGGGGTTAATGAGCAGTTCTTC. It yields the protein CASSEKRGVNEQFF.